The 17 T cell receptor beta chains listed next were all sequenced from one sample in a study of memory CD8 T cells in hepatitis C reinfection. The assay was immunoSEQ multiplex PCR, and TCRdb's table has in-frame clones only and misses some. Of over 50,000 clones listed, 89% are singletons. Time point described: pre-reinfection, 55 to 20 weeks before reinfection detection. The sorted cells went straight to TCR sequencing with no prior in vitro expansion. The sequenced sample was naive CD8+ T cells sorted from blood. These receptors were obtained from a man aged 18 to 30 with hepatitis C virus infection.

This chain uses TRBV4-1 with TRBJ2-7; TRBD2 agrees at 7 bases. The V and J ends lost 1 base and 2 bases, in that order; junction bases with no gene match: 5. The CDR3 spans 15 residues. Germline V gene sequence: CDR1 MGHRA, CDR2 YSYEKL. Here the CDR3 reads CASSQGEGSPYEQYF. CDR3 bases: TGCGCCAGCAGCCAAGGGGAGGGCTCTCCCTACGAGCAGTACTTC.

The J gene is TRBJ2-7, the V gene TRBV14; 7 positions agree with TRBD1. V dropped 0 bases and J dropped 5; count of bases not matched to a gene: 4. This CDR3 comprises 14 residues. CDR1 is SGHDN, CDR2 FVKESK, per germline. The CDR3 sequence is CASSQDTGADEQYF. In DNA, the CDR3 is TGTGCCAGCAGCCAAGATACAGGGGCCGACGAGCAGTACTTC.

The chain uses TRBV5-6 and TRBJ1-2; 10 bases agree with TRBD1. This CDR3 region has 14 residues. J was trimmed by 7 bases and V by 0 bases; bases with no gene match: 3. Germline lookup yields CDR1 SGHDT and CDR2 YYEEEE. CDR3 sequence reads: CASSLGQGARGYTF. In nucleotides, the CDR3 is TGTGCCAGCAGCTTGGGACAGGGGGCGCGTGGCTACACCTTC.

The CDR3 protein is CASSSVDRVYLFGYTF. CDR3 nucleotides: TGTGCCAGCAGTTCGGTGGACAGGGTTTATTTGTTCGGCTACACCTTC. The chain recombines TRBV28 with TRBJ1-2; 8 positions agree with TRBD1. The CDR3 spans 16 residues. Germline V gene sequence: CDR1 MDHEN, CDR2 SYDVKM. V shed 4 bases, J shed 8 bases, and the junction held 15 bases outside the gene matches.

The rearrangement joins TRBV30 to TRBJ1-5; D is perhaps TRBD1 (5 bases). CDR3 length: 12 amino acids. Trimming took 2 bases from V and 5 from J, leaving 7 bases between them. Germline V CDR1 and CDR2: GTSNPN, SVGIG (reference sequence). CDR3 in amino acids: CAWSLGHQPQHF. The CDR3 DNA sequence: TGTGCCTGGAGTTTGGGGCATCAGCCCCAGCATTTT.

V usage is TRBV30 and J usage is TRBJ2-7; no reliable D call. Trimming took 2 bases from V and 5 from J, leaving 13 bases between them. The CDR3 is 13 amino acids. In germline, CDR1 is GTSNPN, CDR2 SVGIG (reference sequence). CDR3 amino acids: CAWSHQAGHEQYV. The CDR3 DNA is TGTGCCTGGAGTCACCAGGCAGGACACGAGCAGTACGTC.

This rearrangement joins TRBV27 to TRBJ2-1; 13 bases align to TRBD2. CDR3 size: 17 residues. The germline gives CDR1 MNHEY, CDR2 SMNVEV (reference sequence). V gave up 4 bases and J gave up 4 bases; unmatched junction bases: 7. CDR3 sequence (DNA): TGTGCCAGCAGTTACCCGACTAGCGGGGGGAGTTACAATGAGCAGTTCTTC. This translates into CASSYPTSGGSYNEQFF.

The chain uses TRBV4-1 and TRBJ1-1; perhaps TRBD1 as D (6 bases). Trimming cost V 5 bases and J 7 bases, with 14 bases left between them. Germline loops: CDR1 MGHRA, CDR2 YSYEKL. CDR3 size: 13 residues. The CDR3 coding sequence is TGCGCCAGCAGCTTCCGGACAGAGGGTGAAGCTTTCTTT. Amino acids: CASSFRTEGEAFF.

The chain carries TRBV29-1 and TRBJ2-1, with TRBD1 as a possible D gene (6 bases). This CDR3 comprises 15 residues. CDR1 and CDR2 (germline): SQVTM, ANQGSEA. The germline V and J ends were trimmed by 4 bases and 4 bases, with 17 bases remaining between them. CDR3 sequence reads: CSVVAGQQTYNEQFF. Here the CDR3 DNA reads TGCAGCGTTGTAGCCGGACAGCAAACATACAATGAGCAGTTCTTC.

The V and J genes are TRBV7-2 and TRBJ1-4, with D tentatively TRBD1 (5 bases). The germline V gene encodes CDR1 SGHTA and CDR2 FQGNSA. The CDR3 is 14 residues long. V dropped 4 bases and J dropped 5 bases, with 11 bases sitting between them. Written as DNA, the CDR3 is TGTGCCAGCAGCTCCGGAGGGGTAAATGAAAAACTGTTTTTT. The encoded protein is CASSSGGVNEKLFF.

The CDR3 protein is CASSQDRMAGTDTQYF. CDR3 sequence (DNA): TGCGCCAGCAGCCAAGATCGGATGGCAGGGACAGATACGCAGTATTTT. The chain has TRBV4-1 and TRBJ2-3; D possibly corresponds to TRBD1 (5 bases). The CDR3 contains 16 residues. Germline values: CDR1 MGHRA, CDR2 YSYEKL. Trimming cost V 0 bases and J 3 bases, with 13 bases left between them.

V is TRBV10-3 and J is TRBJ2-1; 9 bases are shared with TRBD2. Trimming at V came to 0 bases and at J to 5 bases, leaving 2 bases not matched to a gene. The CDR3 has 15 amino acids. The V gene's germline CDR1 is ENHRY and CDR2 SYGVKD. CDR3: CAISESTSGNNEQFF. DNA for the CDR3: TGTGCCATCAGTGAGTCGACTAGCGGAAACAATGAGCAGTTCTTC.

The chain is built from TRBV7-8 and TRBJ2-1, with D possibly TRBD2 on 6 matching bases. Germline CDR1 reads SGHVS; CDR2 reads FQNEAQ. The CDR3 totals 16 residues. Trimming stripped 1 base from V and 4 bases from J, with 14 bases between. CDR3 coding DNA: TGTGCCAGCAGCTTAGGGGCTAGCGATATTTACAATGAGCAGTTCTTC. Its protein product is CASSLGASDIYNEQFF.

There are a few counts of this clone. CDR3 loop: CASSLSGTGYTEAFF. For the CDR3, the DNA is TGTGCCAGCAGCCTATCCGGGACAGGGTACACTGAAGCTTTCTTT. J is TRBJ1-1 and V is TRBV11-3, with 9 positions matching TRBD1. With 5 bases clipped from V and 3 bases from J, the junction kept 7 bases outside the gene matches. CDR1 and CDR2 from the germline V gene are SGHNT and YENEEA. This CDR3 region has 15 residues.

The gene calls are TRBV4-3 and TRBJ2-1, with 9 bases identical to TRBD2. The CDR3 contains 17 residues. Germline V gives CDR1 LGHNA, CDR2 YSLEER. The V segment lost 0 bases and the J segment 10 bases; nucleotides outside the gene matches: 13. CDR3 bases: TGCGCCAGCAGCCAAGAAACGCGGCTAGCGGGGCCCCCCGAGCAGTTCTTC. Translating gives CASSQETRLAGPPEQFF.

The CDR3 is CATSSLAGEPDTQYF. For the CDR3, the DNA is TGTGCCACCAGCAGCCTAGCGGGAGAACCAGATACGCAGTATTTT. The chain couples TRBV15 to TRBJ2-3; TRBD2 agrees at 10 bases. Losses at the gene ends were 3 bases for V and 4 bases for J; bases not matched to a gene: 4. In germline, CDR1 is LNHNV, CDR2 YYDKDF (reference sequence). The CDR3 covers 15 residues. Complete variable domain (other parts from reference TRBV15 and TRBJ2-3): DAMVIQNPRYQVTQFGKPVTLSCSQTLNHNVMYWYQQKSSQAPKLLFHYYDKDFNNEADTPDNFQSRRPNTSFCFLDIRSPGLGDTAMYLCATSSLAGEPDTQYFGPGTRLTVL.

This rearrangement joins TRBV12-5 to TRBJ2-2, with TRBD2 as a possible D gene (5 bases). Germline V gene sequence: CDR1 LGHNT, CDR2 FRNRAP. This CDR3 is built from 15 residues. V lost 1 base and J lost 4, with 10 bases in between. This chain's CDR3 is CASGLATRGTGELFF. CDR3 nucleotide sequence: TGTGCTAGTGGTTTGGCAACACGGGGCACCGGGGAGCTGTTTTTT.